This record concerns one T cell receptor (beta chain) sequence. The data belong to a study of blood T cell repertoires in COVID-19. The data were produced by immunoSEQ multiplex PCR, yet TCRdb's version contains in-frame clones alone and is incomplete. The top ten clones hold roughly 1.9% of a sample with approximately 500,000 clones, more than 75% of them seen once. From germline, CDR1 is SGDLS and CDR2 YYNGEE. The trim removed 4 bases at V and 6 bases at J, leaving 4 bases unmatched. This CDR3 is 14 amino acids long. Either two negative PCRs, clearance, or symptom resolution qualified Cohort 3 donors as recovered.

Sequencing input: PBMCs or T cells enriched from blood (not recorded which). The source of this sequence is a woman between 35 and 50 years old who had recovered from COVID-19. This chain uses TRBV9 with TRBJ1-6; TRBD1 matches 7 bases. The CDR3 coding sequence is TGTGCCAGCAGCACCCGACAGGGTAATTCACCCCTCCACTTT. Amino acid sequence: CASSTRQGNSPLHF.